A selection of T cell receptor beta chains follows, all from one sample in a study of blood T cell repertoires in COVID-19. Method: immunoSEQ multiplex PCR; TCRdb's copy keeps in-frame clones and lacks some. The sample yields over 55,000 clones, around 87% seen once. Sequencing used peripheral blood. The receptor set was obtained from a man aged 45-60 years with active COVID-19. Both conserved end residues are part of each CDR3. Fields, in order: J gene, D gene, clone size, V gene, CDR3 protein, CDR3 DNA. The D gene is left open where the match is weak. Clone size is given for some rows only: seen once, a few or many times, or a class if the clone is expanded.

TRBJ1-2 NA NA TRBV4-2 CASSQERQPLGGYTF TGTGCCAGCAGCCAGGAGCGGCAGCCCTTGGGAGGCTACACCTTC
TRBJ1-5 NA few TRBV24-1 CATSDYGGNQPQHF TGTGCCACCAGTGATTACGGGGGCAATCAGCCCCAGCATTTT
TRBJ2-1 TRBD2 NA TRBV9 CASSEGTSGTPGSNEQFF TGTGCCAGCAGCGAGGGGACTAGCGGGACCCCTGGTTCTAATGAGCAGTTCTTC
TRBJ1-5 NA few TRBV2 CASSVVGQPQHF TGTGCCAGCAGTGTAGTGGGCCAGCCCCAGCATTTT
TRBJ1-1 NA NA TRBV5-5 CASSLDYGTEAFF TGTGCCAGCAGCTTGGATTACGGGACAGAAGCTTTCTTT
TRBJ2-4 TRBD2 NA TRBV18 CASSVAGTSGGLAKNIQYF TGTGCCAGCTCAGTTGCCGGGACTAGCGGGGGTTTAGCCAAAAACATTCAGTACTTC
TRBJ1-1 NA few TRBV5-1 CASSLYGGSPTEAFF TGCGCCAGCAGCTTGTACGGGGGTTCTCCCACTGAAGCTTTCTTT
TRBJ1-3 NA few TRBV19 CASNVGQAGSGNTIYF TGTGCCAGTAATGTTGGTCAGGCCGGCTCTGGAAACACCATATATTTT
TRBJ2-1 TRBD1 NA TRBV7-2 CASTTIGQGGNEQFF TGTGCCAGCACAACAATCGGACAGGGGGGGAATGAGCAGTTCTTC
TRBJ1-1 NA NA TRBV3-1/TRBV3-2 CASSRRDTLNTEAFF TGTGCCAGCAGCCGCCGGGACACATTGAACACTGAAGCTTTCTTT
TRBJ2-7 TRBD1 NA TRBV2 CASRRQGYEQYF TGTGCCAGCAGGCGACAGGGCTACGAGCAGTACTTC
TRBJ2-7 NA NA TRBV7-2 CASRNVRGSYEQYF TGTGCCAGCAGGAATGTAAGAGGGTCCTACGAGCAGTACTTC
TRBJ1-2 NA NA TRBV6-5 CASSKFYPEEGYTF TGTGCCAGCAGCAAATTCTATCCGGAGGAAGGCTACACCTTC
TRBJ1-4 TRBD1 NA TRBV28 CASSLIGLGGGGEKLFF TGTGCCAGCAGTTTAATCGGGCTTGGAGGGGGCGGCGAAAAACTGTTTTTT
TRBJ1-1 NA NA TRBV5-1 CASSLAVHTEAFF TGCGCCAGCAGCTTGGCGGTCCACACTGAAGCTTTCTTT
TRBJ2-5 NA NA TRBV19 CASARWGSFGYQETQYF TGTGCCAGCGCCCGGTGGGGCTCCTTTGGGTACCAAGAGACCCAGTACTTC
TRBJ2-3 NA NA TRBV5-6 CASGARSTDTQYF TGTGCCAGCGGTGCGAGGAGCACAGATACGCAGTATTTT
TRBJ2-7 NA NA TRBV24-1 CATSDSSAPEQYF TGTGCCACCAGTGATTCTAGCGCCCCTGAGCAGTACTTC
TRBJ2-1 NA NA TRBV7-3 CASSLGHEQFF TGTGCCAGCAGCTTAGGCCATGAGCAGTTCTTC
TRBJ1-5 TRBD1 few TRBV5-5 CASSLERQGSQPQHF TGTGCCAGCAGCTTGGAGAGACAGGGTTCTCAGCCCCAGCATTTT
TRBJ2-5 NA NA TRBV6-5 CASSRETQYF TGTGCCAGCAGCCGAGAGACCCAGTACTTC
TRBJ1-1 NA NA TRBV29-1 CSVAGGREATEAFF TGCAGCGTTGCGGGGGGGCGCGAGGCGACTGAAGCTTTCTTT
TRBJ2-5 TRBD1 NA TRBV5-1 CASSLADRGRMETQYF TGCGCCAGCAGCTTGGCGGACAGGGGGCGCATGGAGACCCAGTACTTC
TRBJ2-7 NA NA TRBV28 CASSLDRLGFHFF TGTGCCAGCAGTCTCGACAGGCTAGGGTTCCATTTCTTC
TRBJ2-5 TRBD2 once TRBV5-8 CASSQAALAGGRGETQYF TGTGCCAGCAGCCAAGCTGCCCTAGCGGGAGGGCGGGGAGAGACCCAGTACTTC
TRBJ2-3 TRBD1 NA TRBV5-1 CASSSTTTGFGADTQYF TGCGCCAGCAGCTCTACGACGACAGGGTTTGGAGCAGATACGCAGTATTTT
TRBJ2-1 NA NA TRBV5-6 CASSGGALDEQFF TGTGCCAGCAGCGGGGGGGCCTTAGATGAGCAGTTCTTC
TRBJ2-3 NA NA TRBV2 CASKGSAYTDTQYF TGTGCCAGCAAGGGGTCGGCATACACAGATACGCAGTATTTT
TRBJ1-5 TRBD1 NA TRBV6-1 CASSEKGGDRGWRGNQPQHF TGTGCCAGCAGTGAAAAGGGGGGGGACAGGGGTTGGAGGGGAAATCAGCCCCAGCATTTT
TRBJ2-1 NA NA TRBV14 CASSHRPARDPNNEQFF TGTGCCAGCAGCCATCGACCGGCGCGGGACCCAAACAATGAGCAGTTCTTC
TRBJ2-4 NA NA TRBV5-6 CASSLVAFGGKNIQYF TGTGCCAGCAGCTTGGTAGCCTTTGGCGGCAAAAACATTCAGTACTTC
TRBJ2-1 TRBD2 NA TRBV27 CASSLLKLAGADNEQFF TGTGCCAGCAGTTTACTCAAACTAGCGGGAGCGGACAATGAGCAGTTCTTC
TRBJ1-6 NA NA TRBV5-6 CASSFRVSALHF TGTGCCAGCAGCTTCAGGGTATCTGCCCTCCACTTT
TRBJ2-5 TRBD1 NA TRBV9 CASSVATGQGAWETQYF TGTGCCAGCAGCGTAGCTACGGGACAGGGGGCGTGGGAGACCCAGTACTTC
TRBJ2-3 TRBD2 NA TRBV2 CASTLAGGLTDTQYF TGTGCCAGCACGCTAGCGGGAGGGCTCACAGATACGCAGTATTTT
TRBJ1-6 NA NA TRBV23-1 CARVGENSPLHF TGCGCCAGGGTCGGGGAAAATTCACCCCTCCACTTT
TRBJ1-1 NA once TRBV6-2/TRBV6-3 CASSSTGIGRSTEAFF TGTGCCAGCAGTTCGACCGGTATTGGGAGGTCCACTGAAGCTTTCTTT
TRBJ2-2 TRBD1 NA TRBV12-5 CASGYRGQSGELFF TGTGCTAGTGGTTACAGGGGGCAGAGCGGGGAGCTGTTTTTT
TRBJ2-5 TRBD1 NA TRBV9 CASSWGQGAEETQYF TGTGCCAGCAGCTGGGGACAGGGGGCGGAGGAGACCCAGTACTTC
TRBJ2-3 NA once TRBV7-2 CASSSQGQTDTQYF TGTGCCAGCAGCTCCCAGGGGCAAACAGATACGCAGTATTTT
TRBJ1-1 NA NA TRBV28 CASSLQDSMNTEAFF TGTGCCAGCAGTTTACAGGACAGCATGAACACTGAAGCTTTCTTT
TRBJ1-6 TRBD1 NA TRBV30 CAWSAGQGANSPLHF TGTGCCTGGAGCGCGGGACAGGGGGCGAATTCACCCCTCCACTTT
TRBJ2-4 TRBD1 NA TRBV7-9 CASSSLGDSHLKNIQYF TGTGCCAGCAGCTCCCTAGGGGACAGCCACCTCAAAAACATTCAGTACTTC
TRBJ1-5 NA NA TRBV21-1 CASSKEGQFNQPQHF TGTGCCAGCAGCAAAGAGGGACAGTTTAATCAGCCCCAGCATTTT
TRBJ1-1 TRBD1 NA TRBV6-2/TRBV6-3 CASSPWTGGETEAFF TGTGCCAGCAGCCCATGGACAGGGGGCGAGACTGAAGCTTTCTTT
TRBJ2-3 NA NA TRBV6-6 CASTAMRGYTDTQYF TGTGCCAGCACCGCTATGCGGGGCTACACAGATACGCAGTATTTT
TRBJ2-1 TRBD2 NA TRBV5-4 CASSFSGSSYNEQFF TGTGCCAGCAGCTTTAGCGGGAGCTCCTACAATGAGCAGTTCTTC
TRBJ2-1 NA NA TRBV7-8 CASSLSAGIVSYNEQFF TGTGCCAGCAGCTTATCGGCGGGAATAGTATCCTACAATGAGCAGTTCTTC
TRBJ1-3 TRBD1 NA TRBV28 CASSLTGTARNTIYF TGTGCCAGCAGTCTGACCGGGACAGCTAGAAACACCATATATTTT
TRBJ2-7 TRBD2 NA TRBV5-1 CASSFLPGGGAYEQYF TGCGCCAGCAGCTTCCTCCCGGGAGGCGGAGCCTACGAGCAGTACTTC
TRBJ2-5 TRBD1 NA TRBV7-9 CASSSQGALGTQYF TGTGCCAGCAGCTCGCAGGGGGCCCTGGGGACCCAGTACTTC
TRBJ1-1 NA NA TRBV28 CASSLYLNTEAFF TGTGCCAGCAGTTTATACTTGAACACTGAAGCTTTCTTT
TRBJ1-1 NA NA TRBV28 CASSSPGRLYTEAFF TGTGCCAGCAGTTCCCCCGGGAGGCTATACACTGAAGCTTTCTTT
TRBJ1-2 NA NA TRBV27 CASRERDYGYTF TGTGCCAGCAGGGAGAGGGACTATGGCTACACCTTC